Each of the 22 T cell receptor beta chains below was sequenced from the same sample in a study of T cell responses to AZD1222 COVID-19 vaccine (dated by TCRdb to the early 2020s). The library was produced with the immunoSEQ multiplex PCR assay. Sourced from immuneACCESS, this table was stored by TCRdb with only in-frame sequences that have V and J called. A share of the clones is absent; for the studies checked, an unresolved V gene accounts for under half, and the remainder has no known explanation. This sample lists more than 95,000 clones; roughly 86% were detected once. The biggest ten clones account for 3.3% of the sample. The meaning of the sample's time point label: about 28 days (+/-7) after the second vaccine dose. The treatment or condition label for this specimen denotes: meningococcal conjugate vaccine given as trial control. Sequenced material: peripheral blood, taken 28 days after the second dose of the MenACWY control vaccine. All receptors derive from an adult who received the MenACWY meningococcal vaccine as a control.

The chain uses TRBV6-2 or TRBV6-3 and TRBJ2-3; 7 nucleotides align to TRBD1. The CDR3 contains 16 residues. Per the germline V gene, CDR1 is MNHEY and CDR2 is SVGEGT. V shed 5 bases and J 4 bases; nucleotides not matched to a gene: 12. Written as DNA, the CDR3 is TGTGCCAGCAGTCTAACAGGGGATGAATTCCCAGATACGCAGTATTTT. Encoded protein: CASSLTGDEFPDTQYF.

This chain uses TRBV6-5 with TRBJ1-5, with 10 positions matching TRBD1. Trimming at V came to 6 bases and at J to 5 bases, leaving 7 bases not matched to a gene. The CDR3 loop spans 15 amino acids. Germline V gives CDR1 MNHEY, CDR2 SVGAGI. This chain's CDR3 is CASRRTGTGDQPQHF. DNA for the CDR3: TGTGCCAGCAGACGCACCGGGACAGGGGATCAGCCCCAGCATTTT.

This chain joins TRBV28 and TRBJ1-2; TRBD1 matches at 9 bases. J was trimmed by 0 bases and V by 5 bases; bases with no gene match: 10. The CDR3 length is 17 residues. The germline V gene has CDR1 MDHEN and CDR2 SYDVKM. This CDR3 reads CASSPMGQGSSNYGYTF. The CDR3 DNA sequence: TGTGCCAGCAGTCCCATGGGACAGGGATCCTCTAACTATGGCTACACCTTC.

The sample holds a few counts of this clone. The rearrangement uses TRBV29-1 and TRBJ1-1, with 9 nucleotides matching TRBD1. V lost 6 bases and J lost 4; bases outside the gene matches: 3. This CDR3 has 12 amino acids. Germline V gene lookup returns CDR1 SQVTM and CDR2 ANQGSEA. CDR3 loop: CSVIQGATEAFF. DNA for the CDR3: TGCAGCGTCATACAGGGGGCCACTGAAGCTTTCTTT.

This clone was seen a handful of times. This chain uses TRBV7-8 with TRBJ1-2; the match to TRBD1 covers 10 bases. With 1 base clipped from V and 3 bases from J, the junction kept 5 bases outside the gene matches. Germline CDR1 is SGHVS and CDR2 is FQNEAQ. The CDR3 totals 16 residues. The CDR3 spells CASSLDAGQGYYGYTF. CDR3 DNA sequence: TGTGCCAGCAGCTTAGATGCGGGACAGGGGTACTATGGCTACACCTTC.

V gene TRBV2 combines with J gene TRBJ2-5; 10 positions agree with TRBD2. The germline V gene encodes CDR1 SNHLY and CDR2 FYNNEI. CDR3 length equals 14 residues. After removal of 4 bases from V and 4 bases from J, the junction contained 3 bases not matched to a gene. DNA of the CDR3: TGTGCCAGCAGTGCGGGACTAGCGCCAGAGACCCAGTACTTC. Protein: CASSAGLAPETQYF.

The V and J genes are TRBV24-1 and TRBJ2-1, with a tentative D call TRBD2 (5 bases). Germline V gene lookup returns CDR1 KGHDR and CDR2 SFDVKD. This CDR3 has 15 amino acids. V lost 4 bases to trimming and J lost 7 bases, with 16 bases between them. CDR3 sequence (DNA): TGTGCCACCAGTGACACGGACCCGAAGCGGAATGAGCAGTTCTTC. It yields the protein CATSDTDPKRNEQFF.

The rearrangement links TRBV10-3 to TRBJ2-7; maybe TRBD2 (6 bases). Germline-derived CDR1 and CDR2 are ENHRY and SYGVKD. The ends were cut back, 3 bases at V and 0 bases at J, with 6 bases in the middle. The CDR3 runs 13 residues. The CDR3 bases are TGTGCCATCAGTGACGGGGGCTCCTACGAGCAGTACTTC. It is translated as CAISDGGSYEQYF.

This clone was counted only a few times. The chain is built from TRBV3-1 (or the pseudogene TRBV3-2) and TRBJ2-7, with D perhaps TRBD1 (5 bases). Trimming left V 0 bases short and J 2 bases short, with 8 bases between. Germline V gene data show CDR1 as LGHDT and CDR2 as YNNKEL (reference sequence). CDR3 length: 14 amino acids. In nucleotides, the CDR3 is TGTGCCAGCAGCCAAGAACCAGGGACCTACGAGCAGTACTTC. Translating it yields CASSQEPGTYEQYF.

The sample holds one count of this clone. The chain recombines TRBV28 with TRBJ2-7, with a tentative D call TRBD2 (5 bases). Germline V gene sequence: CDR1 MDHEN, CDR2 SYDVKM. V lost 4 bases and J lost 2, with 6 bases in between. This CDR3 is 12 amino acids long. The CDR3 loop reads CASSSGTYEQYF. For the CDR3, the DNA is TGTGCCAGCAGTTCCGGGACCTACGAGCAGTACTTC.

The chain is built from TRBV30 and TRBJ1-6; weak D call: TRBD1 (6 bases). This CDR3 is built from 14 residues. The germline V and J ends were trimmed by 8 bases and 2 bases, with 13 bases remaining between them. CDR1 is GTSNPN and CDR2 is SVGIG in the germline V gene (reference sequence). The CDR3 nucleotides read TGTGCCGGGCAAACAGGGCCCTATAATTCACCCCTCCACTTT. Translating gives CAGQTGPYNSPLHF.

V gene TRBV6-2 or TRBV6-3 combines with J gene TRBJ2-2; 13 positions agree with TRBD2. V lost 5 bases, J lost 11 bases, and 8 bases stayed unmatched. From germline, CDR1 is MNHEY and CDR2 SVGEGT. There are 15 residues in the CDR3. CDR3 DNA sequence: TGTGCCAGCAGTCCGACTAGCGGGGGGTGGAGAGAGCTGTTTTTT. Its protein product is CASSPTSGGWRELFF.

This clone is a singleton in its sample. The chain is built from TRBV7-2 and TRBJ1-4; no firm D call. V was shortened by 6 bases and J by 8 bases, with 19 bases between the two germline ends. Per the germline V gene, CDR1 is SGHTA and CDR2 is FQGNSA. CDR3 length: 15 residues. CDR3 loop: CASRYGVSSGEKLFF. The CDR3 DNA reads TGTGCCAGCAGGTACGGAGTTTCAAGCGGGGAAAAACTGTTTTTT.

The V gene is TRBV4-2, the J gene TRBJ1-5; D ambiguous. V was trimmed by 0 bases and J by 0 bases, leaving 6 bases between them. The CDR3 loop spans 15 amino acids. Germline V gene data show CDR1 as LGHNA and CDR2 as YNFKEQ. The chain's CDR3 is CASSQDWVSNQPQHF. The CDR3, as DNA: TGTGCCAGCAGCCAAGATTGGGTTAGCAATCAGCCCCAGCATTTT.

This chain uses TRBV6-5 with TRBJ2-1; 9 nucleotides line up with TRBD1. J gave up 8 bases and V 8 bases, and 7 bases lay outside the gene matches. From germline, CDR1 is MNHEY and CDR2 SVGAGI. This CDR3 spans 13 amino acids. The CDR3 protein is CASSRDRDDEQFF. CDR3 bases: TGTGCCAGCTCCCGGGACAGGGACGATGAGCAGTTCTTC.

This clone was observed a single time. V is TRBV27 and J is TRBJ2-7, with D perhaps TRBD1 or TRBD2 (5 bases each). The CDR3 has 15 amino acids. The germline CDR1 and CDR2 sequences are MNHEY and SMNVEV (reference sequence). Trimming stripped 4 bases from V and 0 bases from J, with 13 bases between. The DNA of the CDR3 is TGTGCCAGCAGTTGGCTTGGGGGAACCTCCTACGAGCAGTACTTC. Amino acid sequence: CASSWLGGTSYEQYF.

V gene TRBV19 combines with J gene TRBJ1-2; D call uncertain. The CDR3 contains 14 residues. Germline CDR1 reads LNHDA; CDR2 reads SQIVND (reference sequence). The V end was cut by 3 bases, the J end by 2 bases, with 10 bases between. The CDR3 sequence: CASSIGPVNYGYTF. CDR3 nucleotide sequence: TGTGCCAGTAGTATTGGCCCAGTCAACTATGGCTACACCTTC.

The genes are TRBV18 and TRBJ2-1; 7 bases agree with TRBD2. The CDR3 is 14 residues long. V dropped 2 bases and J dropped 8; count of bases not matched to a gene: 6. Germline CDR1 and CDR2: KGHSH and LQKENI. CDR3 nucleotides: TGTGCCAGCTCACCAACCGGGGGAGGGTATGAGCAGTTCTTC. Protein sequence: CASSPTGGGYEQFF.

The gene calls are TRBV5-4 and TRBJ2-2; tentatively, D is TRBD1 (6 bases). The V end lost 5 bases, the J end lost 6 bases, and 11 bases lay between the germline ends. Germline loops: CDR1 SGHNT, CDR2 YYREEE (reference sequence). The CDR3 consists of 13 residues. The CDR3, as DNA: TGTGCCAGCAGATACAGGGAGTCCGGGGAGCTGTTTTTT. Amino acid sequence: CASRYRESGELFF.

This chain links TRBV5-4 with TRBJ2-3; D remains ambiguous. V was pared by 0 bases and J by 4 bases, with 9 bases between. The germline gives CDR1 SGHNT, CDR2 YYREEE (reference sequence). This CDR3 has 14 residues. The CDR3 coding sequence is TGTGCCAGCAGCTTGGCCGGTGCCTCAGATACGCAGTATTTT. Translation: CASSLAGASDTQYF.

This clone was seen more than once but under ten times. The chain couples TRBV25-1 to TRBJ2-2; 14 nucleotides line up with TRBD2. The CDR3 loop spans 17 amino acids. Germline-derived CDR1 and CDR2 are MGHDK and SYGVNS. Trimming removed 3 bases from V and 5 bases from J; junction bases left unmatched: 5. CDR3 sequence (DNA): TGTGCCAGCAGTGACGCGACTAGCGGGGGGGATACCGGGGAGCTGTTTTTT. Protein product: CASSDATSGGDTGELFF. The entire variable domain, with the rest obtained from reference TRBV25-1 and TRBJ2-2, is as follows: EADIYQTPRYLVIGTGKKITLECSQTMGHDKMYWYQQDPGMELHLIHYSYGVNSTEKGDLSSESTVSRIRTEHFPLTLESARPSHTSQYLCASSDATSGGDTGELFFGEGSRLTVL.

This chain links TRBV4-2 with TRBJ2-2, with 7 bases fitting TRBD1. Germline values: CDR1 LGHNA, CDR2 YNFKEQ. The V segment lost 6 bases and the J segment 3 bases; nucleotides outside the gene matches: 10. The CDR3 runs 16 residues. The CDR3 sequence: CASRGRDSTYTGELFF. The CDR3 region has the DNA TGTGCCAGCAGGGGACGGGACAGCACCTACACCGGGGAGCTGTTTTTT.